The 12 T cell receptor beta chains listed next were all sequenced from one sample in a study of cytomegalovirus exposure and HLA in healthy donors. Primers: 60 Vbeta forward and 13 Jbeta reverse. The repertoire was sequenced with immunoSEQ multiplex PCR; TCRdb's copy has only in-frame clones and lacks some. The repertoire consists of 120,000 or so clones, with over 60% occurring once and the leading ten covering about 3.4%. The sample consisted of PBMCs. These receptors were taken from a man aged 25 to 45 in good health and CMV-seronegative.

The gene calls are TRBV6-5 and TRBJ2-1, with TRBD2 matching 13 bases. CDR1 and CDR2 (germline): MNHEY, SVGAGI. V lost 2 bases and J lost 7; bases outside the gene matches: 2. The CDR3 is 15 amino acids. CDR3 protein: CASSYGTSGKNEQFF. The DNA for the CDR3 is TGTGCCAGCAGTTACGGGACTAGCGGGAAAAATGAGCAGTTCTTC.

V and J are TRBV28 and TRBJ1-1; D gene uncertain. Germline CDR1 and CDR2: MDHEN and SYDVKM. Trimming left V 5 bases short and J 3 bases short, with 7 bases between. This CDR3 region has 12 residues. CDR3 region: CASSLADTEAFF. The CDR3 DNA is TGTGCCAGCAGTCTTGCGGACACTGAAGCTTTCTTT.

This clone has more than one count but fewer than ten. This chain links TRBV10-3 with TRBJ1-2; a possible D gene is TRBD1 (6 bases). The CDR3 is 15 amino acids. V lost 5 bases and J lost 0, with 13 bases in between. From germline, CDR1 is ENHRY and CDR2 SYGVKD. CDR3 coding DNA: TGTGCCATCAGTTCGGGGGGCAGTTCTAACTATGGCTACACCTTC. Translated: CAISSGGSSNYGYTF.

Here the CDR3 reads CATSRDRGRLYGYTF. The DNA of the CDR3 is TGTGCCACCAGCAGAGATCGAGGCAGACTTTATGGCTACACCTTC. The chain couples TRBV15 to TRBJ1-2; D is ambiguous. This CDR3 region has 15 residues. V was pared by 0 bases and J by 5 bases, with 13 bases between. CDR1 and CDR2 (germline): LNHNV, YYDKDF (reference sequence).

This chain joins TRBV30 and TRBJ1-1; a weak D match, TRBD1 (6 bases). Germline V gene sequence: CDR1 GTSNPN, CDR2 SVGIG (reference sequence). The CDR3 loop spans 12 amino acids. Between the trimmed V and J ends, which lost 5 bases and 3 bases, there was a span of 10 bases. CDR3 sequence reads: CAWGGGDTEAFF. The CDR3 bases are TGTGCCTGGGGAGGGGGGGACACTGAAGCTTTCTTT. Filled out from reference TRBV30 and TRBJ1-1, the complete variable domain reads SQTIHQWPATLVQPVGSPLSLECTVEGTSNPNLYWYRQAAGRGLQLLFYSVGIGQISSEVPQNLSASRPQDRQFILSSKKLLLSDSGFYLCAWGGGDTEAFFGQGTRLTVV.

V usage is TRBV7-6 and J usage is TRBJ1-4, with 9 bases matching TRBD1. CDR3 size: 15 residues. CDR1 and CDR2 (germline): SGHVS, FNYEAQ. J lost 7 bases, V lost 5 bases, and 8 bases had no gene match. The CDR3: CASSRTGANSEKLFF. As DNA, the CDR3 is TGTGCCAGCAGCAGGACAGGGGCTAACAGTGAAAAACTGTTTTTT.

This clone was detected only once. The chain combines TRBV6-5 with TRBJ2-1; 9 bases fit TRBD1. The germline V gene encodes CDR1 MNHEY and CDR2 SVGAGI. The CDR3 sequence is 15 residues long. The J segment lost 7 bases and the V segment lost 7 bases, leaving 11 bases of the junction unmatched. CDR3 DNA sequence: TGTGCCAGCATATCAACCGGGACAGGGCATAATGAGCAGTTCTTC. Its protein is CASISTGTGHNEQFF.

The CDR3 loop is CASSPGLKETQYF. The CDR3 DNA sequence: TGTGCCAGCTCACCTGGACTGAAAGAGACCCAGTACTTC. The chain couples TRBV18 to TRBJ2-5; perhaps TRBD2 as D (5 bases). Per the germline V gene, CDR1 is KGHSH and CDR2 is LQKENI. This CDR3 contains 13 residues. The germline V and J ends were trimmed by 3 bases and 3 bases, with 8 bases remaining between them.

This clone was seen more than once but under ten times. The chain couples TRBV7-2 to TRBJ1-6, with D uncertain. This CDR3 is built from 12 residues. Germline V lookup: CDR1 SGHTA, CDR2 FQGNSA. V shed 5 bases and J shed 5 bases, with 4 bases lying between them. The CDR3 DNA is TGTGCCAGCAGCGCTAATAATTCACCCCTCCACTTT. Residues: CASSANNSPLHF.

V gene TRBV11-2 combines with J gene TRBJ1-2; no clear D gene. The V end lost 5 bases, the J end lost 6 bases, and 22 bases lay between the germline ends. Germline V gene sequence: CDR1 SGHAT, CDR2 FQNNGV. The CDR3 is 16 residues long. The DNA for the CDR3 is TGTGCCAGCAGCCCCCCAACAAGGAACTCTCTAGATGGCTACACCTTC. Encoded protein: CASSPPTRNSLDGYTF.

The chain joins TRBV4-1 to TRBJ1-4, with D perhaps matching TRBD1 (6 bases). V was cut by 0 bases and J by 7 bases, with 15 bases left in between. The CDR3 extends over 16 amino acids. Germline CDR1 is MGHRA and CDR2 is YSYEKL. CDR3 sequence (DNA): TGCGCCAGCAGCCAAGAGGGGGAAGGGACACGTGAAAAACTGTTTTTT. Translation gives CASSQEGEGTREKLFF.

This clone occurred once. The chain combines TRBV11-3 with TRBJ1-1; D remains unclear. V was shortened by 3 bases and J by 4 bases, with 9 bases between the two germline ends. Germline loops: CDR1 SGHNT, CDR2 YENEEA. This CDR3 contains 13 residues. CDR3 DNA sequence: TGTGCCAGCAGCTTTACAGACCTCACTGAAGCTTTCTTT. This codes for CASSFTDLTEAFF.